The present TCR beta chain was sequenced within a study of T cell responses to AZD1222 COVID-19 vaccine (dated by TCRdb to about 2021). Looking at the study overall: Because spike-specific TCR depth and breadth did not differ between the two schedules, AZD1222 recipients who got a second dose at roughly 4 weeks were pooled with those who got a second dose at roughly 12 weeks. TCR sequencing was performed for roughly 250 trial participants, of whom 200 to 220 were given two doses of AZD1222 and around 25 were given two doses of MenACWY control vaccine. Trial participants were enrolled into age subgroups of 18-55, 56-69 and 70-plus years, which contained about 150, 28 and 57 TCR-sequenced participants, respectively. The paper as a whole reports these results and caveats: Only five to seven AZD1222 recipients were SARS-CoV-2 seropositive at baseline, limiting conclusions about previously exposed vaccinees. Most participants were white British and females outnumbered males, and the authors suggested that clonal diversity may have been underestimated. In the small 56-69-year group, the increase in depth fell short of significance, most likely because of low power. CD4 TCRs associated with the vaccine covered the entire spike protein, and the dominant responses were in regions 160-218 and 743-854. Reportedly, close to half of the unique spike-specific TCRs recognized epitopes lying outside the regions that are mutated in the B.1.351 and B.1.1.7 variants. No day 14 peak-response samples were available, so repertoires were characterized only after the peak T cell response. Spike-specific TCR breadth and depth rose significantly after two AZD1222 doses compared with day 0 and with MenACWY recipients.

Turning to this clone: There is no known antigen for this receptor. No much larger clonotype is one base removed from it; base qualities were not supplied.

The CDR3 regions of human TCRbeta chains were analyzed by immunosequencing. In the paper's pipeline: Repertoire TCRs were checked for matches against a reference library of SARS-CoV-2-specific TCRs that had been generated using the MIRA antigen-specificity platform. Breadth was defined as the fraction of unique TCRs that were SARS-CoV-2-associated, and depth was defined as the fraction of total T cells that were SARS-CoV-2-associated. Using the MIRA data, every spike-specific TCR was mapped to the spike region that the TCR reacted to and assigned to either a CD4 or a CD8 class. Log10-transformed breadth and depth values were compared by one-way ANOVA with Sidak's multiple comparisons tests. TCRdb took over this immuneACCESS table, retaining in-frame rearrangements with V and J assigned. Such tables are incomplete; in checked studies, under half of the missing clones stem from an unresolved V gene, and the remainder is unexplained. V, J and clone size were drawn from that table, and D and trimming were deduced from the DNA. The sample records around 87,000 clones, more than 75% of which are singletons. The biggest ten clones account for about 24% of the sample.

The time point label here, explained by the study, means: baseline before first vaccination. Samples from vaccinated people were obtained from the UK trials COV001 and COV002, which included a single-blind randomized controlled phase 2/3 trial of AZD1222 (ChAdOx1 nCoV-19) in healthy adults. Trial participant PBMC samples were collected at day 0 and day 28 after the second dose for TCRbeta chain sequencing. The CDR3 holds 16 amino acids from the cysteine to the phenylalanine. Only the CDR3 part of the read is kept: 48 bases, read in frame from the first base. Via the germline V gene, CDR1 is KGHSH and CDR2 LQKENI. V is shortened by 6 bases, J by 0 bases, and the region joining them spans 14 bases.

This clonotype was obtained from an adult in good health. The V and J genes are TRBV18 and TRBJ1-4; no D gene call is confident. Material: peripheral blood, obtained on day 0 of AZD1222 vaccination. At the DNA level, the sequence is TGTGCCAGCTCGCCGTTTTTGGGATCAACTAATGAAAAACTGTTTTTT. Its translation is CASSPFLGSTNEKLFF. The CDR3 plus the reference TRBV18 and TRBJ1-4 genes for the other parts give the full variable domain: NAGVMQNPRHLVRRRGQEARLRCSPMKGHSHVYWYRQLPEEGLKFMVYLQKENIIDESGMPKERFSAEFPKEGPSILRIQQVVRGDSAAYFCASSPFLGSTNEKLFFGSGTQLSVL.